This T cell receptor (beta chain) was identified during a study of T cells in Graves' hyperthyroidism and ophthalmopathy. Study in general: Blood from the periphery was taken at initial diagnosis, before any treatment.

This clonotype was seen repeatedly, ten times or more. Antigen: not known. V was clipped by 6 bases and J by 2 bases, with 14 bases between them. This CDR3 contains 14 residues. Researchers amplified the TCR beta CDR3 regions from RNA transcripts. First-round RT-PCR targeting the TCR CDR3 was performed with the HTBI primer set. Using its own MiXCR run on the multiplex PCR reads, TCRdb lists one record per CDR3 protein. The profile shows hundreds of thousands of distinct CDR3 sequences, roughly a sixth of them singletons. Study-level findings and limits: Peripheral blood also featured most of the thyroid clonotypes expanded above 0.001.

The source of this sequence is a woman in her forties or fifties with Graves' hyperthyroidism that later progressed to Graves' ophthalmopathy. The chain is built from TRBV12-3 or TRBV12-4 and TRBJ2-7; D may be TRBD1 or TRBD2 (5 bases each). The sequenced sample consisted of blood. The CDR3: CASSPWDGAYEQYF. CDR3 bases: TGTGCCAGCAGCCCTTGGGACGGGGCCTACGAGCAGTACTTC.